This passage covers 12 T cell receptor beta chains from one sample sequenced in a study of control samples from healthy donors and cancer patients (dated by TCRdb to 2018 to 2021). Receptor amplification or capture employed the immunoSEQ multiplex PCR assay. TCRdb mirrors the immuneACCESS table, restricted to in-frame sequences. Some clones are absent from its copies; in checked studies, under half trace to an unresolved V gene, and the reason for the others is unknown. The sample records about 110,000 clones, 70% to 85% of which are singletons. The top ten constitute about 5.9% of the sample. The sequenced sample was blood. All receptors derive from a man aged 18 to 35 in good health.

This clone has a single count. The chain joins TRBV7-9 to TRBJ1-2, with D possibly matching TRBD1 (6 bases). Germline V lookup: CDR1 SEHNR, CDR2 FQNEAQ (reference sequence). Deletions cut 0 bases from V and 10 bases from J, with 9 bases between. The CDR3 is made up of 12 amino acids. The CDR3 DNA sequence: TGTGCCAGCAGCTTAGCACAGGGATCCTACACCTTC. Protein: CASSLAQGSYTF. Based on the CDR3 plus reference TRBV7-9 and TRBJ1-2, the full variable domain is DTGVSQNPRHKITKRGQNVTFRCDPISEHNRLYWYRQTLGQGPEFLTYFQNEAQLEKSRLLSDRFSAERPKGSFSTLEIQRTEQGDSAMYLCASSLAQGSYTFGSGTRLTVV.

The rearrangement links TRBV6-5 to TRBJ2-7; no definite D call. The CDR3 is 14 residues long. CDR1 MNHEY and CDR2 SVGAGI come from the germline V gene. Trimming removed 7 bases at V and 1 base at J, with 14 bases between. The CDR3 spells CASIPPGQSYEQYV. In nucleotides, the CDR3 is TGTGCCAGCATCCCTCCCGGGCAGTCCTACGAGCAGTACGTC.

The chain couples TRBV28 to TRBJ2-5; 9 bases agree with TRBD2. Germline loops: CDR1 MDHEN, CDR2 SYDVKM. The V and J ends lost 1 base and 4 bases, in that order; junction bases with no gene match: 4. The CDR3 runs 15 residues. The CDR3 loop reads CASSLSSGVGETQYF. For the CDR3, the DNA is TGTGCCAGCAGTTTATCTAGCGGGGTAGGAGAGACCCAGTACTTC.

The genes are TRBV12-3 or TRBV12-4 and TRBJ1-1; D remains unclear. The CDR3 totals 12 residues. Between the trimmed V and J ends, which lost 2 bases and 9 bases, there was a span of 10 bases. CDR3 DNA: TGTGCCAGCAGTTTAAAAGGAGGTCAAGCTTTCTTT. Amino acids: CASSLKGGQAFF.

The rearrangement links TRBV29-1 to TRBJ2-5; D remains unclear. Looked up from germline, CDR1 is SQVTM and CDR2 is ANQGSEA. This CDR3 contains 13 residues. Trimming took 1 base from V and 4 from J, leaving 10 bases between them. CDR3 DNA: TGCAGCGTTGAAGGAGGCGGTTTAGAGACCCAGTACTTC. Its protein product is CSVEGGGLETQYF.

The CDR3 here is CASSRETANTIYF. CDR3 DNA sequence: TGTGCCAGCAGTCGGGAGACAGCAAACACCATATATTTT. The chain carries TRBV6-2 or TRBV6-3 and TRBJ1-3, with D perhaps TRBD1 (5 bases). The CDR3 has 13 residues. Trimming stripped 5 bases from V and 6 bases from J, with 11 bases between. CDR1 is MNHEY and CDR2 is SVGEGT in the germline V gene.

V is TRBV5-4 and J is TRBJ2-1; 10 bases match TRBD2. V lost 1 base to trimming and J lost 0 bases; unmatched junction nucleotides: 4. The CDR3 runs to 17 residues. Per the germline V gene, CDR1 is SGHNT and CDR2 is YYREEE (reference sequence). CDR3 sequence reads: CASSLFPSGGSYNEQFF. CDR3 nucleotides: TGTGCCAGCAGCTTGTTTCCTAGCGGGGGCTCCTACAATGAGCAGTTCTTC.

The genes are TRBV3-1 (or the pseudogene TRBV3-2) and TRBJ1-6; TRBD1 aligns across 9 bases. Germline CDR1 is LGHDT and CDR2 is YNNKEL (reference sequence). This CDR3 contains 17 residues. Trimming cost V 0 bases and J 11 bases; bases outside gene matches: 11. The CDR3 is CASSQEGATGGAAPLHF. The CDR3 DNA sequence: TGTGCCAGCAGCCAAGAAGGGGCGACAGGGGGTGCGGCACCCCTCCACTTT.

The CDR3 DNA sequence: TGTGCCAGCAGCTCGTCCCGCTCTGGGGCCAACGTCCTGACTTTC. This translates into CASSSSRSGANVLTF. The chain combines TRBV5-4 with TRBJ2-6; D remains unclear. The length of the CDR3 is 15 residues. The germline CDR1 and CDR2 sequences are SGHNT and YYREEE (reference sequence). Trimming cost V 3 bases and J 0 bases, with 7 bases left between them.

This chain connects TRBV30 to TRBJ2-3, with TRBD1 matching over 7 bases. Germline V gene lookup returns CDR1 GTSNPN and CDR2 SVGIG (reference sequence). The CDR3 length is 16 residues. Trimming removed 2 bases from V and 4 bases from J; junction bases left unmatched: 12. The CDR3 region has the DNA TGTGCCTGGAGTCCTGGGCAGGGGGATTGGGCAGATACGCAGTATTTT. As protein: CAWSPGQGDWADTQYF.

V usage is TRBV6-5 and J usage is TRBJ1-4; D gene unclear. CDR1 and CDR2 from the germline V gene are MNHEY and SVGAGI. The CDR3 has 15 amino acids. Trimming took off 6 bases at V and 4 bases at J, with 15 bases between the two ends. This chain's CDR3 is CASRPPWLVNEKLFF. In DNA form, the CDR3 reads TGTGCCAGCAGACCCCCGTGGTTGGTTAATGAAAAACTGTTTTTT.

This clone has only one observation. The chain employs TRBV10-3 and TRBJ1-1; 9 nucleotides match TRBD1. This CDR3 has 15 residues. Per germline, CDR1 ENHRY and CDR2 SYGVKD. V trimming: 0 bases; J trimming: 11 bases; junction bases outside the gene matches: 10. The CDR3 spells CAISESWTGDISAFF. The CDR3 nucleotides read TGTGCCATCAGTGAGTCGTGGACAGGGGATATTTCGGCTTTCTTT.